This TCR beta chain comes out of a study of T-cell reconstitution after alpha-beta-depleted transplantation in children. Unique molecular identifiers were used to barcode this TCRbeta library. Each CDR3 protein is one row after TCRdb ran MiXCR on the PCR reads. Of more than 400,000 distinct CDR3 sequences in the sample, around 10% were seen once. The V end was cut by 1 base, the J end by 10 bases, with 20 bases between. CDR1 is MNHEY, CDR2 SMNVEV, per germline (reference sequence). The CDR3 sequence is 17 residues long. The genes are TRBV27 and TRBJ1-6; perhaps TRBD1 as D (5 bases). The sample here was PBMCs, mostly from graft donor cells, taken 180 days after TCRalphabeta/CD19-depleted stem cell transplant. The receptor's source is a female patient aged 2-9 years who had a stem cell transplant for aplastic anemia, so the T cells may come from the graft donor. CDR3 sequence: CASSLFRDGYNGSPLHF. Here the CDR3 DNA reads TGTGCCAGCAGTTTATTCCGGGACGGGTATAACGGATCACCCCTCCACTTT.